The 32 T cell receptor beta chains given below trace back to one sample, sequenced in a study of long-term antiretroviral therapy in people with HIV. Running of the v3.0 immunoSEQ assay took place at survey level. Repertoires were generated with immunoSEQ multiplex PCR, while TCRdb's copy carries only in-frame clones and drops some. In the table there are 15,000 to 20,000 clones, roughly 87% of which are singletons. The sample here was unsorted PBMCs, taken 2.1 years after starting antiretroviral therapy. The receptors were gathered from a man younger than 35 with HIV.

The rearrangement uses TRBV9 and TRBJ1-1; 9 bases match TRBD1. The CDR3 loop spans 13 amino acids. J lost 4 bases, V lost 4 bases, and 2 bases had no gene match. From germline, CDR1 is SGDLS and CDR2 YYNGEE. The CDR3 coding sequence is TGTGCCAGCAGCACAGGGGGCAGCACTGAAGCTTTCTTT. This sequence encodes CASSTGGSTEAFF.

The gene calls are TRBV11-2 and TRBJ1-4; D perhaps matches TRBD1 (5 bases). V shed 6 bases and J shed 17 bases, with 22 bases lying between them. From germline, CDR1 is SGHAT and CDR2 FQNNGV. The CDR3 covers 13 residues. CDR3 coding DNA: TGTGCCAGCAGTTCAGTAGGGGTGCCGGATCTTTTTTTT. Its protein is CASSSVGVPDLFF.

This chain links TRBV6-5 with TRBJ2-3, with 9 bases that match TRBD1. Germline loops: CDR1 MNHEY, CDR2 SVGAGI. V lost 5 bases, J lost 9 bases, and 6 bases stayed unmatched. The CDR3 loop spans 13 amino acids. The CDR3 nucleotides are TGTGCCAGCAGTCCCCCGGACAGGGGAACGCAGTATTTT. Translation gives CASSPPDRGTQYF.

V usage is TRBV19 and J usage is TRBJ1-4, with D uncertain. The CDR3 sequence is 16 residues long. V was trimmed by 3 bases and J by 0 bases, leaving 11 bases between them. CDR1 LNHDA and CDR2 SQIVND come from the germline V gene (reference sequence). The CDR3 sequence: CASSMTPFATNEKLFF. The CDR3 DNA follows: TGTGCCAGTAGTATGACCCCATTTGCAACTAATGAAAAACTGTTTTTT.

The chain employs TRBV5-1 and TRBJ2-1; D might be TRBD2 (5 bases). The CDR3 extends over 17 amino acids. Looked up from germline, CDR1 is SGHRS and CDR2 is YFSETQ. Trimming removed 0 bases from V and 8 bases from J, with 21 bases in between. CDR3 bases: TGCGCCAGCAGCTTGGTAGGTCCGGACTTAAGCCGCTATGAGCAGTTCTTC. The encoded protein is CASSLVGPDLSRYEQFF.

The rearrangement links TRBV5-5 to TRBJ2-7, with TRBD1 matching 8 bases. Germline assignment: CDR1 SGHKS and CDR2 YYEKEE (reference sequence). The CDR3 runs to 16 residues. The junction had 8 bases not matched to a gene; V was cut back by 0 bases and J by 3 bases. CDR3 DNA sequence: TGTGCCAGCAGCTTGGCTAACAGGGGGAAACTCTACGAGCAGTACTTC. Amino acids: CASSLANRGKLYEQYF.

J is TRBJ1-1 and V is TRBV5-4; tentatively, D is TRBD1 (6 bases). This CDR3 contains 17 residues. The germline V gene has CDR1 SGHNT and CDR2 YYREEE (reference sequence). V lost 0 bases, J lost 6 bases, and 21 bases lay in between. CDR3 sequence: CASSLVGAGAHHAEAFF. Written as DNA, the CDR3 is TGTGCCAGCAGCTTGGTGGGTGCAGGGGCCCATCATGCTGAAGCTTTCTTT.

The chain employs TRBV10-3 and TRBJ1-1; D remains unclear. From germline, CDR1 is ENHRY and CDR2 SYGVKD. The CDR3 is made up of 17 amino acids. V lost 6 bases and J 0 bases, leaving 20 bases between the germline ends. CDR3 protein: CAISAHRPKDLNTEAFF. CDR3 nucleotide sequence: TGTGCCATCAGCGCACACCGACCAAAGGACCTGAACACTGAAGCTTTCTTT.

In DNA, the CDR3 is TGCAGTGCCAATAGACAGGGGGAACACACCTTC. Protein sequence: CSANRQGEHTF. The J gene is TRBJ1-2, the V gene TRBV20-1, with TRBD1 identical over 9 bases. The V gene end was trimmed by 6 bases and the J gene end by 12 bases; junction bases not matched to a gene: 8. CDR1 is DFQATT, CDR2 SNEGSKA, per germline (reference sequence). The CDR3 sequence is 11 residues long.

This chain joins TRBV7-8 and TRBJ1-4, with TRBD1 identical over 10 bases. Per germline, CDR1 SGHVS and CDR2 FQNEAQ. The trim removed 5 bases at V and 10 bases at J, leaving 10 bases unmatched. This CDR3 spans 15 amino acids. CDR3 bases: TGTGCCAGCAGCACCGGGACAGGGGCGGGAAGAAAACTGTTTTTT. It is translated as CASSTGTGAGRKLFF.

V gene TRBV2 combines with J gene TRBJ2-7; the D is unclear. Trimming cost V 8 bases and J 6 bases, with 26 bases left between them. CDR3 length: 16 amino acids. Germline CDR1 and CDR2: SNHLY and FYNNEI. The CDR3: CASRSLSSLSLSEQYF. The CDR3 nucleotides read TGTGCCAGCCGGAGCCTTTCTTCCCTGAGCCTCTCCGAGCAGTACTTC. The whole variable domain, filled in from reference TRBV2 and TRBJ2-7, reads EPEVTQTPSHQVTQMGQEVILRCVPISNHLYFYWYRQILGQKVEFLVSFYNNEISEKSEIFDDQFSVERPDGSNFTLKIRSTKLEDSAMYFCASRSLSSLSLSEQYFGPGTRLTVT.

This clone was recorded a few times. The rearrangement uses TRBV6-1 and TRBJ2-7; either TRBD1 or TRBD2 may fit D (5 bases each). Trimming removed 5 bases from V and 4 bases from J, with 15 bases in between. The CDR3 is 14 residues long. Per germline, CDR1 MNHNS and CDR2 SASEGT. CDR3 in amino acids: CASSIRETGYEQYF. The CDR3 nucleotides read TGTGCCAGCAGTATCAGGGAGACGGGGTACGAGCAGTACTTC.

This chain connects TRBV6-5 to TRBJ2-1, with 7 bases lining up with TRBD1. V lost 6 bases, J lost 7 bases, and 3 bases stayed unmatched. Germline-derived CDR1 and CDR2 are MNHEY and SVGAGI. The CDR3 sequence is 12 residues long. CDR3 loop: CASSHRGNEQFF. CDR3 DNA sequence: TGTGCCAGCAGCCACAGGGGTAATGAGCAGTTCTTC.

This clone was counted only a few times. The chain carries TRBV11-2 and TRBJ1-6; 7 bases agree with TRBD1. Trimming cost V 6 bases and J 7 bases; bases outside gene matches: 3. CDR1 is SGHAT and CDR2 is FQNNGV in the germline V gene. CDR3 length: 13 residues. The chain's CDR3 is CASRTGENSPLHF. The CDR3, as DNA: TGTGCCAGCAGAACAGGGGAAAATTCACCCCTCCACTTT.

This CDR3 is CASSIAGNQPQHF. The CDR3 region has the DNA TGTGCCAGCAGCATTGCGGGGAATCAGCCCCAGCATTTT. The chain uses TRBV5-4 and TRBJ1-5, with D unclear. Trimming took 4 bases from V and 4 from J, leaving 9 bases between them. This CDR3 has 13 amino acids. The V gene's germline CDR1 is SGHNT and CDR2 YYREEE (reference sequence).

The chain is built from TRBV7-3 and TRBJ2-2; 7 bases are shared with TRBD2. CDR3 length: 14 residues. CDR1 SGHTA and CDR2 FQGTGA come from the germline V gene. The J segment lost 9 bases and the V segment lost 2 bases, leaving 6 bases of the junction unmatched. CDR3 residues: CASSLDGGFRELFF. The CDR3 region has the DNA TGTGCCAGCAGCTTAGACGGGGGGTTCCGGGAGCTGTTTTTT.

This clone was detected only once. CDR3 residues: CASSLLPDSYEQYF. The CDR3 DNA reads as TGTGCCAGCAGCTTATTACCGGACAGCTACGAGCAGTACTTC. The chain employs TRBV7-9 and TRBJ2-7, with a tentative D call TRBD1 (6 bases). V was shortened by 2 bases and J by 3 bases, with 11 bases between the two germline ends. This CDR3 has 14 residues. In germline, CDR1 is SEHNR, CDR2 FQNEAQ (reference sequence). The variable domain in full, with the rest retrieved from reference TRBV7-9 and TRBJ2-7, is DTGVSQNPRHKITKRGQNVTFRCDPISEHNRLYWYRQTLGQGPEFLTYFQNEAQLEKSRLLSDRFSAERPKGSFSTLEIQRTEQGDSAMYLCASSLLPDSYEQYFGPGTRLTVT.

This clone was found a few times. The chain carries TRBV7-2 and TRBJ2-1, with no clear D. V lost 2 bases and J lost 6, with 5 bases in between. This CDR3 has 12 amino acids. Germline values: CDR1 SGHTA, CDR2 FQGNSA. The chain's CDR3 is CASSLLLNEQFF. CDR3 in DNA: TGTGCCAGCAGCTTATTGCTCAATGAGCAGTTCTTC.

The V call is TRBV18, the J call TRBJ2-7, with TRBD1 matching 10 bases. The V segment lost 6 bases and the J segment 6 bases; nucleotides outside the gene matches: 11. The germline V gene encodes CDR1 KGHSH and CDR2 LQKENI. This CDR3 spans 15 amino acids. The CDR3: CASSSTGQGRSEQYF. The DNA for the CDR3 is TGTGCCAGCTCCTCAACGGGACAGGGGCGGAGCGAGCAGTACTTC.

The gene calls are TRBV14 and TRBJ2-7; unclear D gene. CDR1 and CDR2 (germline): SGHDN, FVKESK. With 3 bases removed from V and 1 base from J, the gap between germline ends came to 13 bases. CDR3 length: 15 residues. In DNA, the CDR3 is TGTGCCAGCAGCCACCTCGGGTCCTCTTCCTACGAGCAGTACTTC. This gives the protein CASSHLGSSSYEQYF.

The chain uses TRBV13 and TRBJ2-3; 8 bases are shared with TRBD1. The trim removed 4 bases at V and 4 bases at J, leaving 4 bases unmatched. This CDR3 comprises 14 residues. Germline-derived CDR1 and CDR2 are PRHDT and FYEKMQ (reference sequence). The CDR3 here is CASSSTRGPDTQYF. In nucleotides, the CDR3 is TGTGCCAGCAGCTCGACCAGGGGGCCAGATACGCAGTATTTT. Filled out from reference TRBV13 and TRBJ2-3, the complete variable domain reads AAGVIQSPRHLIKEKRETATLKCYPIPRHDTVYWYQQGPGQDPQFLISFYEKMQSDKGSIPDRFSAQQFSDYHSELNMSSLELGDSALYFCASSSTRGPDTQYFGPGTRLTVL.

The J gene is TRBJ2-6, the V gene TRBV13, with 11 positions matching TRBD1. The germline CDR1 and CDR2 sequences are PRHDT and FYEKMQ (reference sequence). The CDR3 has 16 amino acids. V lost 6 bases and J lost 0; bases outside the gene matches: 1. The CDR3 bases are TGTGCCAGCAGGGGGACAGGGGGCTCTGGGGCCAACGTCCTGACTTTC. Its translation: CASRGTGGSGANVLTF. The full variable domain, in which reference TRBV13 and TRBJ2-6 provide the parts outside the CDR3, is AAGVIQSPRHLIKEKRETATLKCYPIPRHDTVYWYQQGPGQDPQFLISFYEKMQSDKGSIPDRFSAQQFSDYHSELNMSSLELGDSALYFCASRGTGGSGANVLTFGAGSRLTVL.

This chain joins TRBV9 and TRBJ1-5; D not certain. This CDR3 has 13 residues. From germline, CDR1 is SGDLS and CDR2 YYNGEE. V was pared by 4 bases and J by 4 bases, with 9 bases between. CDR3 protein: CASSPDGNQPQHF. DNA of the CDR3: TGTGCCAGCAGCCCCGACGGGAATCAGCCCCAGCATTTT.

The chain is built from TRBV29-1 and TRBJ2-7, with 8 bases fitting TRBD2. The V and J ends lost 0 bases and 3 bases, in that order; junction bases with no gene match: 16. The CDR3 extends over 18 amino acids. Germline V lookup: CDR1 SQVTM, CDR2 ANQGSEA. The CDR3 region has the DNA TGCAGCGTTGAAGATTCGGGAGAGCTAGCGGGCAAAATCTACGAGCAGTACTTC. Residues: CSVEDSGELAGKIYEQYF.

The chain employs TRBV19 and TRBJ1-6; possible D gene TRBD1, 5 bases. Germline CDR1 reads LNHDA; CDR2 reads SQIVND (reference sequence). V lost 6 bases, J lost 9 bases, and 12 bases lay in between. The CDR3 has 13 residues. CDR3 residues: CASRGPGSSPLHF. The CDR3 nucleotides read TGTGCCAGTAGGGGACCAGGGAGTTCACCCCTCCACTTT.

This chain connects TRBV18 to TRBJ1-2; D perhaps matches TRBD1 (6 bases). The CDR3 contains 15 residues. From germline, CDR1 is KGHSH and CDR2 LQKENI. V lost 6 bases and J lost 5, with 19 bases in between. CDR3 coding DNA: TGTGCCAGCTCGGACTTATCGCTACAGGGATATGGCTACACCTTC. Its protein is CASSDLSLQGYGYTF.

The chain recombines TRBV7-9 with TRBJ1-1; D remains ambiguous. The CDR3 sequence is 14 residues long. Germline V lookup: CDR1 SEHNR, CDR2 FQNEAQ (reference sequence). The V end lost 1 base, the J end lost 0 bases, and 6 bases lay between the germline ends. As DNA, the CDR3 is TGTGCCAGCAGCTTAGAGGTTGTGAACACTGAAGCTTTCTTT. It codes for CASSLEVVNTEAFF.

Only one count was recorded for this clone. V usage is TRBV2 and J usage is TRBJ2-2; D possibly corresponds to TRBD1 (6 bases). V was shortened by 0 bases and J by 7 bases, with 21 bases between the two germline ends. From germline, CDR1 is SNHLY and CDR2 FYNNEI. The CDR3 totals 18 residues. CDR3 nucleotide sequence: TGTGCCAGCAGTGAAGCGCTACAGGGTCGAGCTTATGGCGGGGAGCTGTTTTTT. Translating it yields CASSEALQGRAYGGELFF. Using reference TRBV2 and TRBJ2-2 for the parts outside the CDR3, the full variable domain is EPEVTQTPSHQVTQMGQEVILRCVPISNHLYFYWYRQILGQKVEFLVSFYNNEISEKSEIFDDQFSVERPDGSNFTLKIRSTKLEDSAMYFCASSEALQGRAYGGELFFGEGSRLTVL.

The V gene is TRBV4-1, the J gene TRBJ1-4; unclear D gene. V dropped 4 bases and J dropped 3 bases, with 9 bases sitting between them. The CDR3 runs to 14 residues. Germline V lookup: CDR1 MGHRA, CDR2 YSYEKL. CDR3 sequence reads: CASSPRVANEKLFF. The CDR3, as DNA: TGCGCCAGCAGCCCCCGGGTGGCTAATGAAAAACTGTTTTTT.

V gene TRBV27 combines with J gene TRBJ2-1, with 9 nucleotides matching TRBD1. Germline lookup yields CDR1 MNHEY and CDR2 SMNVEV (reference sequence). The trim removed 5 bases at V and 6 bases at J, leaving 5 bases unmatched. The CDR3 extends over 14 amino acids. The CDR3 sequence: CASSPGTGFNEQFF. DNA for the CDR3: TGTGCCAGCAGTCCCGGGACAGGGTTCAATGAGCAGTTCTTC.

The chain has TRBV5-4 and TRBJ1-1, with D perhaps TRBD1 (5 bases). The germline V gene encodes CDR1 SGHNT and CDR2 YYREEE (reference sequence). The CDR3 has 14 residues. V lost 4 bases and J lost 3, with 13 bases in between. The CDR3: CASSSLGGDTEAFF. The CDR3 bases are TGTGCCAGCAGCAGCCTCGGGGGTGACACTGAAGCTTTCTTT.

CDR3 in DNA: TGCGCCAGCAGCTTGGAGGCAGGAGTTGGGGAGCTGTTTTTT. Amino acid sequence: CASSLEAGVGELFF. The chain employs TRBV5-1 and TRBJ2-2; D is undetermined. CDR3 length: 14 amino acids. The V gene lost 0 bases and the J gene lost 8 bases, with 11 bases spanning the gap. Looked up from germline, CDR1 is SGHRS and CDR2 is YFSETQ.